The 21 T cell receptor beta chains below come from one sample, sequenced in a study of Ad26.COV2.S vaccination and SARS-CoV-2 variants. The table came from immunoSEQ multiplex PCR; TCRdb's copy has only in-frame clones and leaves some out. The sample has 350,000 to 450,000 clones, 85% seen once. Sample treatment: 19 received Ad26.COV2.S at low or high dose, single or two shots; about 5 received placebo; per-sample allocation not given. Specimen acquisition occurred on day 63 following the initial vaccine or placebo injection. Specimen: peripheral blood, collected in a trial of Ad26.COV2.S vaccine versus placebo. These receptors were taken from a person between 18 and 65 years old who received the Ad26.COV2.S COVID-19 vaccine or a placebo.

CDR3 in amino acids: CASSISLAYNQPQHF. CDR3 nucleotides: TGTGCCAGTAGTATATCATTGGCCTACAATCAGCCCCAGCATTTT. This chain connects TRBV19 to TRBJ1-5; D unresolved. The CDR3 runs 15 residues. The V end was cut by 2 bases, the J end by 3 bases, with 11 bases between. Germline lookup yields CDR1 LNHDA and CDR2 SQIVND (reference sequence).

The V and J genes are TRBV7-9 and TRBJ2-7, with D possibly TRBD1 on 5 matching bases. The germline gives CDR1 SEHNR, CDR2 FQNEAQ (reference sequence). Trimming removed 3 bases at V and 4 bases at J, with 13 bases between. The CDR3 is 14 amino acids. The CDR3 sequence: CASSLAGSRYEQYF. The CDR3 nucleotides read TGTGCCAGCAGCTTGGCAGGGTCTAGGTACGAGCAGTACTTC.

This clone is a singleton in its sample. The chain uses TRBV7-2 and TRBJ1-2; 8 bases agree with TRBD1. V was pared by 7 bases and J by 6 bases, with 13 bases of the junction left unmatched. The CDR3 extends over 15 amino acids. Germline CDR1 and CDR2: SGHTA and FQGNSA. The CDR3 region has the DNA TGTGCCAGCACCCTCATAGCAGGGGGCCGCGATGGCTACACCTTC. The encoded protein is CASTLIAGGRDGYTF.

This clone was found a few times. The chain uses TRBV3-1 (or the pseudogene TRBV3-2) and TRBJ1-2, with D tentatively TRBD1 (5 bases). This CDR3 contains 13 residues. From germline, CDR1 is LGHDT and CDR2 YNNKEL (reference sequence). Trimming removed 5 bases at V and 8 bases at J, with 15 bases between. The CDR3 coding sequence is TGTGCCAGCAGCGTCGGGACCGTGGGGGGCTACACCTTC. Residues: CASSVGTVGGYTF.

This clone was counted once. This chain uses TRBV5-4 with TRBJ2-3, with TRBD2 matching over 8 bases. Germline values: CDR1 SGHNT, CDR2 YYREEE (reference sequence). CDR3 size: 16 residues. V shed 4 bases and J 2 bases; nucleotides not matched to a gene: 9. The chain's CDR3 is CASSKAGGLYTDTQYF. The DNA for the CDR3 is TGTGCCAGCAGCAAGGCGGGGGGACTGTACACAGATACGCAGTATTTT.

This chain links TRBV18 with TRBJ2-6; D may be TRBD1 (6 bases). V was cut by 3 bases and J by 4 bases, with 10 bases left in between. Germline loops: CDR1 KGHSH, CDR2 LQKENI. The CDR3 loop spans 15 amino acids. CDR3 nucleotide sequence: TGTGCCAGCTCACCTACAGGGACCGGGGCCAACGTCCTGACTTTC. This gives the protein CASSPTGTGANVLTF. Full variable domain (rest looked up from reference TRBV18 and TRBJ2-6): NAGVMQNPRHLVRRRGQEARLRCSPMKGHSHVYWYRQLPEEGLKFMVYLQKENIIDESGMPKERFSAEFPKEGPSILRIQQVVRGDSAAYFCASSPTGTGANVLTFGAGSRLTVL.

The genes are TRBV7-2 and TRBJ1-2; TRBD1 agrees at 7 bases. This CDR3 is 14 amino acids long. Per germline, CDR1 SGHTA and CDR2 FQGNSA. With 5 bases clipped from V and 4 bases from J, the junction kept 7 bases outside the gene matches. The CDR3 DNA sequence: TGTGCCAGCAGCCCATACAGGGGAATCTATGGCTACACCTTC. Amino acid sequence: CASSPYRGIYGYTF.

The gene calls are TRBV3-1 (or the pseudogene TRBV3-2) and TRBJ2-4, with 15 bases matching TRBD2. Losses at the gene ends were 4 bases for V and 1 base for J; bases not matched to a gene: 5. This CDR3 has 18 amino acids. Germline V gene sequence: CDR1 LGHDT, CDR2 YNNKEL (reference sequence). The CDR3 coding sequence is TGTGCCAGCAGCCGCGGGACTAGCGGGGGGACGGCCAAAAACATTCAGTACTTC. Protein: CASSRGTSGGTAKNIQYF.

V is TRBV27 and J is TRBJ2-7; 7 nucleotides match TRBD1. CDR3 length: 14 residues. Germline V gene sequence: CDR1 MNHEY, CDR2 SMNVEV (reference sequence). V lost 4 bases and J lost 2; bases outside the gene matches: 5. The CDR3 DNA reads TGTGCCAGCAGTTACCGGGACAGTCCCTACGAGCAGTACTTC. Its protein product is CASSYRDSPYEQYF.

V and J are TRBV18 and TRBJ2-3; D is perhaps TRBD1 (6 bases). V dropped 3 bases and J dropped 2 bases, with 12 bases sitting between them. Germline CDR1 reads KGHSH; CDR2 reads LQKENI. The CDR3 has 15 amino acids. Here the CDR3 DNA reads TGTGCCAGCTCACCGCAAGGGGGACCCACAGATACGCAGTATTTT. This gives the protein CASSPQGGPTDTQYF.

This clone has only one observation. The DNA for the CDR3 is TGTGCCAGCAGCTTAGCCCTCTCAATTTCTAGCACAGATACGCAGTATTTT. Translating it yields CASSLALSISSTDTQYF. V usage is TRBV7-2 and J usage is TRBJ2-3; D is undetermined. The germline V gene encodes CDR1 SGHTA and CDR2 FQGNSA. V was shortened by 0 bases and J by 0 bases, with 13 bases between the two germline ends. This CDR3 contains 17 residues.

The chain couples TRBV9 to TRBJ2-1, with TRBD2 matching over 7 bases. The CDR3 covers 15 residues. V lost 0 bases and J lost 0; bases outside the gene matches: 0. Germline values: CDR1 SGDLS, CDR2 YYNGEE. CDR3 residues: CASSVGEGSYNEQFF. The CDR3 nucleotides read TGTGCCAGCAGCGTAGGGGAGGGCTCCTACAATGAGCAGTTCTTC. The full variable domain, its missing parts supplied by reference TRBV9 and TRBJ2-1, is DSGVTQTPKHLITATGQRVTLRCSPRSGDLSVYWYQQSLDQGLQFLIQYYNGEERAKGNILERFSAQQFPDLHSELNLSSLELGDSALYFCASSVGEGSYNEQFFGPGTRLTVL.

This chain joins TRBV5-5 and TRBJ2-5; TRBD2 might be the D (6 bases). Germline-derived CDR1 and CDR2 are SGHKS and YYEKEE (reference sequence). This CDR3 is built from 16 residues. The ends were cut back, 0 bases at V and 1 base at J, with 13 bases in the middle. This chain's CDR3 is CASSLELRGIQETQYF. DNA of the CDR3: TGTGCCAGCAGCTTGGAGCTTCGGGGGATCCAAGAGACCCAGTACTTC.

The gene calls are TRBV19 and TRBJ2-7; 10 nucleotides line up with TRBD1. The J segment lost 6 bases and the V segment lost 5 bases, leaving 10 bases of the junction unmatched. The CDR3 consists of 15 residues. In germline, CDR1 is LNHDA, CDR2 SQIVND (reference sequence). The CDR3: CASSPGTGVYSEQYF. In DNA, the CDR3 is TGTGCCAGTAGTCCCGGGACAGGGGTGTACAGCGAGCAGTACTTC. The full variable domain, completed using reference TRBV19 and TRBJ2-7, is DGGITQSPKYLFRKEGQNVTLSCEQNLNHDAMYWYRQDPGQGLRLIYYSQIVNDFQKGDIAEGYSVSREKKESFPLTVTSAQKNPTAFYLCASSPGTGVYSEQYFGPGTRLTVT.

The chain has TRBV13 and TRBJ1-1; D call uncertain. Trimming stripped 4 bases from V and 11 bases from J, with 11 bases between. The CDR3 sequence is 11 residues long. CDR1 is PRHDT and CDR2 is FYEKMQ in the germline V gene (reference sequence). The CDR3 loop is CASSYRLGAFF. The CDR3 DNA follows: TGTGCCAGCAGCTACCGGTTAGGTGCTTTCTTT.

Points on this clone: This may stem from a read error, because a much larger clone lies one nucleotide away. The chain combines TRBV5-1 with TRBJ2-4; 8 bases map to TRBD1. J gave up 0 bases and V 2 bases, and 4 bases lay outside the gene matches. Germline assignment: CDR1 SGHRS and CDR2 YFSETQ. This CDR3 contains 16 residues. CDR3 sequence reads: CASSLQGVGAKNIQYF. In DNA form, the CDR3 reads TGCGCCAGCAGCTTACAGGGGGTGGGAGCCAAAAACATTCAGTACTTC. The variable domain in full, completed from reference TRBV5-1 and TRBJ2-4, reads KAGVTQTPRYLIKTRGQQVTLSCSPISGHRSVSWYQQTPGQGLQFLFEYFSETQRNKGNFPGRFSGRQFSNSRSEMNVSTLELGDSALYLCASSLQGVGAKNIQYFGAGTRLSVL.

The rearrangement uses TRBV5-1 and TRBJ2-4; no clear D gene. CDR1 is SGHRS and CDR2 is YFSETQ in the germline V gene. The V end lost 7 bases, the J end lost 0 bases, and 14 bases lay between the germline ends. This CDR3 is 15 amino acids long. The CDR3 DNA sequence: TGCGCCAGCGCGACCAGCACAGTAGCCAAAAACATTCAGTACTTC. Protein: CASATSTVAKNIQYF.

The genes are TRBV11-2 and TRBJ2-7; TRBD1 is a possible D gene (6 bases). The V gene lost 5 bases and the J gene lost 6 bases, with 14 bases spanning the gap. CDR1 SGHAT and CDR2 FQNNGV come from the germline V gene. The CDR3 is 13 amino acids. This CDR3 is CASSRDIAREQYF. The CDR3 coding sequence is TGTGCCAGCAGCCGGGACATCGCCCGCGAGCAGTACTTC.

The V call is TRBV19, the J call TRBJ2-2; weak D call: TRBD2 (5 bases). This CDR3 region has 16 residues. Germline V gene lookup returns CDR1 LNHDA and CDR2 SQIVND (reference sequence). V lost 4 bases and J lost 8, with 20 bases in between. This chain's CDR3 is CASSTRRGQLAGELFF. The CDR3 nucleotides are TGTGCCAGTAGTACTAGACGAGGGCAACTTGCGGGGGAGCTGTTTTTT. Variable domain in full (rest from reference TRBV19 and TRBJ2-2): DGGITQSPKYLFRKEGQNVTLSCEQNLNHDAMYWYRQDPGQGLRLIYYSQIVNDFQKGDIAEGYSVSREKKESFPLTVTSAQKNPTAFYLCASSTRRGQLAGELFFGEGSRLTVL.

V usage is TRBV10-3 and J usage is TRBJ2-5; 12 bases map to TRBD2. The V gene end was trimmed by 8 bases and the J gene end by 5 bases; junction bases not matched to a gene: 6. The CDR3 runs to 14 residues. Germline values: CDR1 ENHRY, CDR2 SYGVKD. In nucleotides, the CDR3 is TGTGCCATCGTGACTAGCGGGGGTGAGGAGACCCAGTACTTC. It yields the protein CAIVTSGGEETQYF.

This chain links TRBV5-6 with TRBJ1-5, with D possibly being TRBD1 (5 bases). V lost 2 bases and J 2 bases, leaving 8 bases between the germline ends. This CDR3 has 14 amino acids. CDR1 SGHDT and CDR2 YYEEEE come from the germline V gene. Written as DNA, the CDR3 is TGTGCCAGCAGCTTTGGGACCGGCAATCAGCCCCAGCATTTT. It specifies CASSFGTGNQPQHF.